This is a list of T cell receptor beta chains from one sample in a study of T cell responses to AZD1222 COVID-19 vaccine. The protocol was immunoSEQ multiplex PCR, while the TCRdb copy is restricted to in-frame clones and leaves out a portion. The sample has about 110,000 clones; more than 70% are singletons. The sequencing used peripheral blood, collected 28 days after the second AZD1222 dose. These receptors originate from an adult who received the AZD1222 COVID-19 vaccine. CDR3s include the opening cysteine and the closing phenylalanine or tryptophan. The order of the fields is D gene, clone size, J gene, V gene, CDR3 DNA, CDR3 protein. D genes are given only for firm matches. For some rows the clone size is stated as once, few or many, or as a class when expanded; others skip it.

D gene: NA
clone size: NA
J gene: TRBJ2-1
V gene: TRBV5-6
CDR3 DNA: TGTGCCAGCAGCTTGGAACAGTATCTTCACAATGAGCAGTTCTTC
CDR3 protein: CASSLEQYLHNEQFF

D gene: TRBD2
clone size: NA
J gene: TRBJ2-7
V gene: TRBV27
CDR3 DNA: TGTGCCAGCCGCCATCGACTAGCGCTTACCTACGAGCAGTACTTC
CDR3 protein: CASRHRLALTYEQYF

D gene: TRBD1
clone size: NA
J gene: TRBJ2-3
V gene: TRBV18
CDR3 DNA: TGTGCCAGCTCACCAGGGACAGGGTCGGATACGCAGTATTTT
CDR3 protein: CASSPGTGSDTQYF

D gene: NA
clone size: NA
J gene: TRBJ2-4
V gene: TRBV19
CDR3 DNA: TGTGCCAGTAGATCGATAGCCAAAAACATTCAGTACTTC
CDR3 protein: CASRSIAKNIQYF

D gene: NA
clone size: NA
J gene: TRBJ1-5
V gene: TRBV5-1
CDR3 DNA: TGCGCCAGCAGCTTGGGGACAGACCAGCCCCAGCATTTT
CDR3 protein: CASSLGTDQPQHF

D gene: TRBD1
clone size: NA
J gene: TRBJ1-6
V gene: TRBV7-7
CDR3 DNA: TGTGCCAGCAGCTTACAGGGGGATTCACCCCTCCACTTT
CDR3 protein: CASSLQGDSPLHF

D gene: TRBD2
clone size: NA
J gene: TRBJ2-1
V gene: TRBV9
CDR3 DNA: TGTGCCAGCAGCGCATGGCCTAGCGGGGATTACAATGAGCAGCTCTTC
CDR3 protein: CASSAWPSGDYNEQLF

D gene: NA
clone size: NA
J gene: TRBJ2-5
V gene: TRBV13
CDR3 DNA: TGTGCCAGTATTGGACGGAATCAAGAGACCCAGTACTTC
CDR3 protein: CASIGRNQETQYF

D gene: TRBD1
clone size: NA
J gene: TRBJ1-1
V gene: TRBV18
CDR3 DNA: TGTGCCAGCTCACCCCGGACAGGGCAAGTGAACACTGAAGCTTTCTTT
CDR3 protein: CASSPRTGQVNTEAFF

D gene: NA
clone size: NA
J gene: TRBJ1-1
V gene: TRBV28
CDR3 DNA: TGTGCCAGCAGTTTAGGGACCTATTCTGAAGCTTTCTTT
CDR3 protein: CASSLGTYSEAFF

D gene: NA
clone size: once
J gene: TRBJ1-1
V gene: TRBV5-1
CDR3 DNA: TGCGCCAGCAGCTTTTTTTCGGGTATTGAAGCTTTCTTT
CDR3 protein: CASSFFSGIEAFF

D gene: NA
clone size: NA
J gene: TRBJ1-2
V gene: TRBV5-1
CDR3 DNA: TGCGCCAGCAGCTTGGGGGCGAGTAATGGCTACACCTTC
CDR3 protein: CASSLGASNGYTF

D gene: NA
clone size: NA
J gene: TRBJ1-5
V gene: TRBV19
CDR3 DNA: TGTGCCAGTAGCGGGGGTGGGTCGGGAAAGGCCCAGCATTTT
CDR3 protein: CASSGGGSGKAQHF

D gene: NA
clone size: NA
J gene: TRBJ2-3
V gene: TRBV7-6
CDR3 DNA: TGTGCCAGCAGCTTAAGTTTCTTGGCAGGGAATGTTGTCACAGATACGCAGTATTTT
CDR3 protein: CASSLSFLAGNVVTDTQYF

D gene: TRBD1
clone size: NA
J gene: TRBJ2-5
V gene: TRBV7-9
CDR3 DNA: TGTGCCAGCAGCTTATCGGCCGGGACAGGGGGCAGGGAGACCCAGTACTTC
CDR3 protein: CASSLSAGTGGRETQYF

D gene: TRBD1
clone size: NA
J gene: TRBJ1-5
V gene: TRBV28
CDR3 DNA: TGTGCCAGCAGCCTATGGGGAGGACAGGGAGCTAATCAGCCCCAGCATTTT
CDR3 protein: CASSLWGGQGANQPQHF

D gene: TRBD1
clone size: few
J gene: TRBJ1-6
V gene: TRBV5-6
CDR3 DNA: TGTGCCAGCAGCTTGGAGGTGACAGGGTTGAGTTCACCCCTCCACTTT
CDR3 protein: CASSLEVTGLSSPLHF

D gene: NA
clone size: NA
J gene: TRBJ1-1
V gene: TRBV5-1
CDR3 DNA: TGCGCCAGCAGCGGAGGGGACGGCTTGAACACTGAAGCTTTCTTT
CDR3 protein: CASSGGDGLNTEAFF

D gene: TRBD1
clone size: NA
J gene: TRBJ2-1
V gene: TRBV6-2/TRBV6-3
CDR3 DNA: TGTGCCAGCAGTACCCGACAGGGGCCGAATGAGCAGTTCTTC
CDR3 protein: CASSTRQGPNEQFF

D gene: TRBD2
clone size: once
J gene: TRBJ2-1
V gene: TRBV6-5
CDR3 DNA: TGTGCCAGTACTAGCGGACGAGGGGATGAGCAGTTCTTC
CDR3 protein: CASTSGRGDEQFF

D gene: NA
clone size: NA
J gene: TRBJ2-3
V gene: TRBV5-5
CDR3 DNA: TGTGCCAGCAGCCTTAGCACAGATACGCAGTATTTT
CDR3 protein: CASSLSTDTQYF

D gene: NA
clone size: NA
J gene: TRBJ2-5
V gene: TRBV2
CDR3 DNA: TGTGCCAGCAGTGATTTCCGGGGGAAACAAGAGACCCAGTACTTC
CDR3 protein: CASSDFRGKQETQYF

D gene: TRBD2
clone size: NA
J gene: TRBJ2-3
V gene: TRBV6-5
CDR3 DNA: TGTGCCAGCAGGGGCGGGAGGGCCGGCACAGATACGCAGTATTTT
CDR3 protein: CASRGGRAGTDTQYF

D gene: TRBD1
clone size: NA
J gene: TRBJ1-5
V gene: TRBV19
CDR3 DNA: TGTGCCAGTAGTATACCCGGCCAGGGGGCTCGTCAGCCCCAGCATTTT
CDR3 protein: CASSIPGQGARQPQHF

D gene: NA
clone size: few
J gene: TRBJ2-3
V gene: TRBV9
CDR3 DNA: TGTGCCAGCAGCGTCCAGGGTACAGATACGCAGTATTTT
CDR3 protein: CASSVQGTDTQYF

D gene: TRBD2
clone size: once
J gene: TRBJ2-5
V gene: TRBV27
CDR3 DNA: TGTGCCAGCAGTTTAACTAGCGGGAGTGGGACGACCCAGTACTTC
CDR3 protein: CASSLTSGSGTTQYF